This T cell receptor beta chain was retrieved from a study of graft-versus-host responses after intestinal transplantation. Regarding this clone: No antigen is known for it.

The CDR3 is made up of 16 amino acids. Trimming took 2 bases from V and 6 from J; bases not matched to a gene: 9. Germline V lookup: CDR1 LGHNA, CDR2 YNFKEQ. Regarding the study as a whole: GvH clones were identified in recipient marrow, with some first appearing in ileum or blood.

Produced via immunoSEQ multiplex PCR; TCRdb's table is partial and in-frame only. Among roughly 110,000 clones listed, 85% to 95% were seen once. The chain has TRBV4-2 and TRBJ2-2; 7 bases map to TRBD2. The sample in question was unstimulated CD8+ T cells sorted from spleen or lymph node cells, obtained before transplant. This receptor was obtained from a human donor who was the organ donor for an intestinal transplant. The CDR3 loop is CASSQYMGEGAGELFF. The CDR3 nucleotides read TGTGCCAGCAGCCAATATATGGGGGAGGGCGCCGGGGAGCTGTTTTTT.